The 16 T cell receptor beta chains below all came from one sample that was sequenced in a study of blood T cell repertoires in COVID-19. Sequenced by immunoSEQ multiplex PCR; TCRdb stores in-frame clones only, minus some. The repertoire includes fewer than 120,000 clones, roughly four fifths of them detected once, and about 15% sits in the top ten. Source material: peripheral blood. These receptors were obtained from an older woman with acute or convalescent COVID-19.

The rearrangement uses TRBV14 and TRBJ1-1, with TRBD1 matching over 7 bases. Germline loops: CDR1 SGHDN, CDR2 FVKESK. The CDR3 has 12 amino acids. V lost 4 bases and J lost 5; bases outside the gene matches: 1. CDR3 bases: TGTGCCAGCAGCCGACAGGGTACTGAAGCTTTCTTT. Translating it yields CASSRQGTEAFF. The full variable domain, in which reference TRBV14 and TRBJ1-1 provide the parts outside the CDR3, is EAGVTQFPSHSVIEKGQTVTLRCDPISGHDNLYWYRRVMGKEIKFLLHFVKESKQDESGMPNNRFLAERTGGTYSTLKVQPAELEDSGVYFCASSRQGTEAFFGQGTRLTVV.

V gene TRBV29-1 combines with J gene TRBJ1-5; tentatively, D is TRBD1 (5 bases). V lost 4 bases and J 7 bases, leaving 5 bases between the germline ends. CDR3 length: 10 residues. From germline, CDR1 is SQVTM and CDR2 ANQGSEA. DNA of the CDR3: TGCAGCGTTGGACAGCAGCCCCAGCATTTT. This encodes CSVGQQPQHF.

The chain recombines TRBV2 with TRBJ1-6, with D hard to call. Germline V gene sequence: CDR1 SNHLY, CDR2 FYNNEI. V lost 4 bases, J lost 10 bases, and 8 bases lay in between. This CDR3 spans 12 amino acids. The CDR3 nucleotides are TGTGCCAGCAGTGTGGAGGTCTCACCCCTCCACTTT. Encoded protein: CASSVEVSPLHF.

This clone was seen only once. The chain has TRBV2 and TRBJ1-5; 7 bases fit TRBD1. J lost 5 bases, V lost 3 bases, and 7 bases had no gene match. Per germline, CDR1 SNHLY and CDR2 FYNNEI. The CDR3 loop spans 15 amino acids. In nucleotides, the CDR3 is TGTGCCAGCAGTGAGCAGTCAGGGGGATATCAGCCCCAGCATTTT. The encoded protein is CASSEQSGGYQPQHF.

The chain uses TRBV19 and TRBJ2-1; 8 nucleotides line up with TRBD1. The CDR3 covers 16 residues. CDR1 and CDR2 from the germline V gene are LNHDA and SQIVND (reference sequence). The junction had 5 bases not matched to a gene; V was cut back by 0 bases and J by 4 bases. CDR3: CASSIDGTGTYNEQFF. CDR3 DNA sequence: TGTGCCAGTAGTATAGATGGGACAGGAACGTACAATGAGCAGTTCTTC.

J is TRBJ1-1 and V is TRBV5-4; D may be TRBD1 (6 bases). Looked up from germline, CDR1 is SGHNT and CDR2 is YYREEE (reference sequence). Between the trimmed V and J ends, which lost 2 bases and 6 bases, there was a span of 20 bases. There are 16 residues in the CDR3. The CDR3 loop reads CASSFDITGRGAEAFF. The CDR3 nucleotides read TGTGCCAGCAGCTTCGATATAACCGGGAGGGGGGCTGAAGCTTTCTTT.

This clone was seen a few times. The V and J genes are TRBV7-8 and TRBJ1-1; the D gene is possibly TRBD1 (5 bases). Trimming stripped 4 bases from V and 0 bases from J, with 9 bases between. The CDR3 extends over 14 amino acids. Germline V gene lookup returns CDR1 SGHVS and CDR2 FQNEAQ. CDR3 nucleotides: TGTGCCAGCAGCTACAGGAGATTGAACACTGAAGCTTTCTTT. Protein product: CASSYRRLNTEAFF.

The rearrangement links TRBV6-1 to TRBJ1-1; D uncertain. V was trimmed by 3 bases and J by 3 bases, leaving 11 bases between them. The CDR3 loop spans 14 amino acids. The germline CDR1 and CDR2 sequences are MNHNS and SASEGT. Here the CDR3 reads CASSDSSLYTEAFF. In DNA form, the CDR3 reads TGTGCCAGCAGTGATTCTTCCTTGTACACTGAAGCTTTCTTT.

As to this clone: This specimen includes other DNA sequences encoding the same CDR3. The V call is TRBV3-1 (or the pseudogene TRBV3-2), the J call TRBJ2-2; perhaps TRBD2 as D (6 bases). V was cut by 0 bases and J by 4 bases, with 15 bases left in between. Germline CDR1 is LGHDT and CDR2 is YNNKEL (reference sequence). The CDR3 is 17 residues long. The CDR3 nucleotides are TGTGCCAGCAGCCAAGATCTGGGGACTCGGGGCACCGGGGAGCTGTTTTTT. Translation: CASSQDLGTRGTGELFF.

The chain combines TRBV11-3 with TRBJ2-2; D may be TRBD2 (5 bases). This CDR3 has 13 amino acids. With 0 bases removed from V and 7 bases from J, the gap between germline ends came to 6 bases. Germline-derived CDR1 and CDR2 are SGHNT and YENEEA. CDR3 protein: CASSLDRGGELFF. CDR3 sequence (DNA): TGTGCCAGCAGCTTAGATCGGGGCGGGGAGCTGTTTTTT.

V and J are TRBV9 and TRBJ1-2, with D perhaps matching TRBD1 (5 bases). Trimming stripped 4 bases from V and 5 bases from J, with 15 bases between. Germline V gene sequence: CDR1 SGDLS, CDR2 YYNGEE. The CDR3 covers 14 residues. In DNA, the CDR3 is TGTGCCAGCAGCCATGACAGTCGCGGATATGGCTACACCTTC. Its translation is CASSHDSRGYGYTF.

The V gene is TRBV28, the J gene TRBJ2-3, with a tentative D call TRBD2 (6 bases). The germline V and J ends were trimmed by 4 bases and 1 base, with 18 bases remaining between them. The CDR3 runs to 17 residues. The V gene's germline CDR1 is MDHEN and CDR2 SYDVKM. DNA for the CDR3: TGTGCCAGCAGTTCCCTAAGGGGCACGGGGGGCACAGATACGCAGTATTTT. It codes for CASSSLRGTGGTDTQYF.

V gene TRBV7-2 combines with J gene TRBJ1-3; unclear D gene. This CDR3 is built from 16 residues. Germline lookup yields CDR1 SGHTA and CDR2 FQGNSA. The V gene lost 5 bases and the J gene lost 0 bases, with 14 bases spanning the gap. The CDR3 spells CASSKRSSSSGNTIYF. The CDR3 nucleotides are TGTGCCAGCAGCAAGCGAAGCTCCAGCTCTGGAAACACCATATATTTT. The full variable domain, rest sourced from reference TRBV7-2 and TRBJ1-3, is GAGVSQSPSNKVTEKGKDVELRCDPISGHTALYWYRQSLGQGLEFLIYFQGNSAPDKSGLPSDRFSAERTGGSVSTLTIQRTQQEDSAVYLCASSKRSSSSGNTIYFGEGSWLTVV.

The genes are TRBV7-2 and TRBJ1-2; tentative D call: TRBD1 (5 bases). The CDR3 is 15 residues long. Germline CDR1 reads SGHTA; CDR2 reads FQGNSA. Trimming pared 5 bases from V and 4 bases from J, leaving 17 bases between. CDR3: CASSPLSSGAYGYTF. The CDR3 DNA sequence: TGTGCCAGCAGCCCCCTCTCGAGTGGGGCCTATGGCTACACCTTC.

The J gene is TRBJ1-1, the V gene TRBV9; unclear D gene. The CDR3 runs to 14 residues. CDR1 and CDR2 (germline): SGDLS, YYNGEE. V lost 4 bases and J 7 bases, leaving 17 bases between the germline ends. CDR3 sequence (DNA): TGTGCCAGCAGCCCGACTGAGGCTTTTTATGAAGCTTTCTTT. Its translation: CASSPTEAFYEAFF.

J is TRBJ1-4 and V is TRBV15; no clear D gene. The CDR3 is made up of 15 amino acids. Germline-derived CDR1 and CDR2 are LNHNV and YYDKDF (reference sequence). V dropped 0 bases and J dropped 7 bases, with 12 bases sitting between them. The CDR3: CATSRDTRSSEKLFF. Written as DNA, the CDR3 is TGTGCCACCAGCAGAGATACGAGAAGTAGTGAAAAACTGTTTTTT.